The subject of this entry is one T cell receptor beta chain. A few counts support this clone. It lacks a known antigen. No much larger clonotype is one base removed from it; base qualities were not supplied. Including the terminal cysteine and phenylalanine, the CDR3 comprises 15 residues. Only CDR3 DNA remains: 45 bases, in frame from the first base. For CDR1 and CDR2, the germline V gene lists SQVTM and ANQGSEA. After removal of 5 bases from V and 0 bases from J, the junction retains 9 bases not matched to a gene. The cohort comprised 710 or so healthy bone marrow donors. At the time of sampling, all cohort members were nominally healthy, though unrecorded immune exposures were likely present. The donor was CMV seropositive and belonged to the group of some 290 seropositive cohort members. Each donor provided a peripheral blood sample, and peripheral blood mononuclear cells were used for TCR beta sequencing. Genomic DNA was extracted from the blood cell samples with the Qiagen DNeasy Blood Extraction Kit.

These data are taken from a study of cytomegalovirus exposure and HLA in healthy donors (dated by TCRdb to 2017 to 2019). For the wider study: An earlier analysis of around 600 of the donors reported 250 to 350 Gb of sequence data and approximately 110 million unique TCR beta sequences from 150 million to 200 million T cells. Roughly 300 gigabases of sequencing data and tens of millions of unique TCR sequences were included in an early release covering around 600 HLA-typed donors. Of the approximately 400 genotyped donors, approximately 83% fell in the genetic ancestry cluster associated with self-reported Caucasian donors. The study was designed to test whether signatures of past pathogen exposure could be identified by cataloging public T cell receptors. The study profiled the T cell repertoires of under 850 subjects by immunosequencing and related them to cytomegalovirus serostatus. Along with the approximately 650-subject first cohort, a separate validation cohort of around 120 different subjects was used. To predict cytomegalovirus infection status, the study combined high-throughput TCR immunosequencing, statistical association of individual TCRs with disease status, and machine learning. In a later analysis, previously published TCR beta repertoires from 550 to 750 donors were re-analyzed and high-resolution HLA genotyping was added so that TCR occurrence patterns could be studied. The later analysis used no new phenotypic data to find candidate immune exposures, relying instead on TCR beta sequences and their occurrence across donors. To decide whether each TCR beta V gene segment behaved as functional or pseudogenic, an earlier analysis of approximately 600 of the donors relied on high-throughput TCR beta sequencing. Donor age, sex, ethnicity and CMV serostatus were collected together with the repertoire data. A later genetic analysis took genome-wide SNP genotypes for about three fifths of the 666 donors and used that subset as a discovery cohort. Every repertoire in the discovery cohort had been generated on one and the same sequencing platform. Both class I and class II loci were covered by HLA typing, at four-digit resolution. Typing coverage differed by locus: A, B, C, DRB1 and DQB1 were typed in roughly 629-630 donors, DQA1 in about 560, DPA1 in over 600, and DPB1 in around 440. Roughly 5 DR-DQ haplotypes were handled as single units for association and clustering, since linkage in the cohort was strong. On average, around 240,000 unique TCR beta nucleotide sequences were sequenced per donor among some 430 genotyped donors of the cohort, with around 19% of those sequences being non-productive. The investigation overall reported the following: Over 15 rarely observed V segments, including chromosome 9 orphons, were excluded from the earlier analysis of some 590 of the donors because counts were too low. Linkage disequilibrium might explain the correlated functional status among segregating V segments, but an unknown experimental factor could not be ruled out. A later genetic analysis reported fewer N-insertions in productive TCRs among donors in an Asian-associated ancestry cluster than the roughly 690-donor mean. According to a later analysis, TCR association rates differed among HLA loci, with DRB1 alleles showing the most associated TCRs and HLA-C alleles showing the fewest. The study listed 164 TCR beta chains as associated with cytomegalovirus. Broadly in line with IMGT annotations, most TCR beta V segments showed up in productive rearrangements about 90% or about 30% of the time in an earlier analysis of several hundred of the donors. According to a later analysis, most CMV-associated TCR beta chains appeared to be HLA-restricted, and the HLA associations seemed to be driven largely by CMV exposure. Because the 87-base-pair reads could not distinguish some IMGT-functional V segments, including TRBV6-2 and TRBV6-3, those segments were excluded. In vitro tests confirmed that three of the cytomegalovirus-associated TCR beta chains recognize cytomegalovirus antigens. Specific HLA alleles were associated with over 15,000 TCR beta sequences at a false discovery rate of 0.05 in a later analysis. A later genetic analysis associated a missense DCLRE1C variant with V-gene and J-gene trimming of TCR beta chains, and an independent cohort replicated the association. The only immune exposure information available for the cohort was CMV serostatus. The sequencing pipeline was judged likely to have produced a cluster of highly shared sequence variants as a technical artifact. While some public TCRs were present in many individuals, most TCR sequences turned up only very rarely across donors. Because some donors lacked HLA typing at each locus, the association tests relied only on the typed subset. The authors suggested that the approach could potentially be extended to other disease states and immunological phenotypes. Compared with equally common non-associated chains, HLA-associated TCR beta chains in a later analysis were more clonally expanded and had lower generation probabilities. A later analysis reported that several top co-occurrence clusters appeared linked to parvovirus B19, influenza, CMV and Epstein-Barr virus. Only TCR beta chains were sequenced in this cohort, and the absence of alpha or paired-chain data limited detectable features. Roughly uniform sequencing depth across donors was assumed in presence/absence analyses, although this assumption may not hold. Assigning TCR associations to individual alleles was difficult when HLA alleles, especially DR and DQ, strongly co-occurred. A further reported finding was that TCR beta sequences accurately predicted the HLA-A and HLA-B alleles for most subjects in the first cohort. In both the original and validation cohorts, the classifier was reported to diagnose cytomegalovirus status with high specificity and sensitivity.

Libraries were constructed by the immunoSEQ multiplex PCR assay. For the multiplex PCR, a mixture combining 60 forward primers for TCR Vbeta segments and 13 reverse primers for TCR Jbeta segments was used. A multiplex PCR assay on genomic DNA amplified the CDR3 region of rearranged TCR beta genes. The amplified TCR beta libraries were sequenced on the Illumina HiSeq System as 87-base-pair reads. The authors' analysis ran thus. Across the 700 or so repertoires, a later analysis counted some 81 million unique TCR beta chains, roughly 11 million of which were shared by at least two donors. A nearest-neighbor algorithm error-corrected the raw reads and collapsed the reads into unique sequences, merging closely related sequences to remove PCR and sequencing errors. CDR3 sequences were aligned to IMGT reference sequences to assign V, D and J gene segments. Each retained sequence needed at least a six-nucleotide match to both a V gene segment and a J gene segment. A rearrangement counted as productive if the CDR3 had no stop codons and remained in frame with V and J, and every other rearrangement counted as non-productive. CDR3 was defined according to IMGT convention as the region running from the second conserved V-encoded cysteine to the conserved J-encoded phenylalanine. The earlier analysis of about 610 of the donors excluded sequences that lacked an unambiguous match to a single V gene segment. In an earlier analysis of several hundred of the donors, a V segment was called functional when productive rearrangements were above 56.7%, and segregating when the standard deviation between donors exceeded 5%. A statistical classification framework was developed to diagnose cytomegalovirus status using the catalog of TCR beta chain sequences. V and J gene assignment, in a later analysis, came from comparing TCR nucleotide sequences with IMGT/GENE-DB human TR gene sequences. Using the TCRdist pipeline, a later analysis assigned CDR3 sequences along with most-parsimonious VDJ recombination scenarios. A later analysis defined each TCR beta chain by its CDR3 amino acid sequence plus V-gene family, and excluded reads lacking a unique V-gene family. In a later analysis, several hundred highly shared, low-generation-probability nucleotide sequences were removed to address suspected cross-contamination and a sequencing artifact. In a later analysis, a clonal expansion index for each public chain was calculated from normalized within-repertoire ranks of inferred template counts. In a later analysis, generation probabilities were computed with a VDJ recombination model fitted to out-of-frame rearrangements, and the resulting probabilities were checked against IGoR. Hypergeometric tests were used in a later analysis to score TCR-TCR, TCR-HLA and TCR-CMV co-occurrence, with a repertoire-size bias correction applied to the TCR pairs. A later analysis estimated false discovery rates by permuting HLA or CMV assignments 20 times. In a later analysis, co-occurring TCRs were grouped with DBSCAN, and TCRdist sequence similarity was added when clustering was performed within HLA-allele-positive subsets. Repertoires with fewer than 30,000 or more than 120,000 public chains, plus five repertoires with anomalous nucleotide sharing, were excluded from co-occurrence clustering. In TCRdb, the immuneACCESS table is reduced to in-frame sequences with V and J assigned. These tables do not hold every clone; where another copy was compared, an unresolved V gene accounts for under half, and the others remain unexplained. That table is the source of V, J and clone size, and D and trimming were worked out from the DNA. The sample table contains 90,000 to 150,000 clones; only one count was recorded for over 60% of them. The leading ten clones occupy approximately 8.2% of the sample.

Here the chain combines TRBV29-1 and TRBJ1-1; TRBD1 agrees with 7 junctional bases. Sequenced input: PBMCs. The receptor's source is a middle-aged woman in good health and CMV-seropositive. At the DNA level, the sequence is TGCAGCGTTACATTACCGACAGGGATGAACACTGAAGCTTTCTTT. Translated, this is CSVTLPTGMNTEAFF.